What follows are 27 T cell receptor beta chains derived from one specimen sequenced in a study of blood T cell repertoires in COVID-19. The data were produced by immunoSEQ multiplex PCR, yet TCRdb's version contains in-frame clones alone and is incomplete. Seen here are about 81,000 clones, about four fifths observed once, and the top ten hold about 10%. Material: peripheral blood. All receptors come from a man aged 55 to 70 with acute or convalescent COVID-19.

The J gene is TRBJ2-5, the V gene TRBV6-5, with 8 bases identical to TRBD1. The CDR3 covers 14 residues. Losses at the gene ends were 7 bases for V and 4 bases for J; bases not matched to a gene: 8. CDR1 MNHEY and CDR2 SVGAGI come from the germline V gene. The CDR3 DNA sequence: TGTGCCAGCACCCCAGCAGGGGGCGCAGAGACCCAGTACTTC. This translates into CASTPAGGAETQYF.

The V and J genes are TRBV4-1 and TRBJ2-4, with D perhaps matching TRBD2 (5 bases). The V gene's germline CDR1 is MGHRA and CDR2 YSYEKL. This CDR3 is 16 amino acids long. Trimming removed 4 bases from V and 8 bases from J, with 21 bases in between. CDR3 in amino acids: CASSRTFGERADIQYF. As DNA, the CDR3 is TGCGCCAGCAGCCGTACATTTGGGGAGAGGGCGGACATTCAGTACTTC.

This clone appeared a few times. The chain has TRBV5-1 and TRBJ2-1, with TRBD2 identical over 9 bases. CDR1 and CDR2 from the germline V gene are SGHRS and YFSETQ. This CDR3 has 14 residues. V lost 4 bases, J lost 6 bases, and 5 bases stayed unmatched. CDR3 sequence: CASSKPGLANEQFF. CDR3 sequence (DNA): TGCGCCAGCAGCAAGCCGGGACTAGCCAATGAGCAGTTCTTC.

The chain couples TRBV6-2 or TRBV6-3 to TRBJ2-4; 10 bases map to TRBD2. Unmatched junction bases numbered 5, after V lost 2 bases and J lost 1 base. This CDR3 has 17 residues. CDR1 is MNHEY, CDR2 SVGEGT, per germline. CDR3 sequence (DNA): TGTGCCAGCAGTTACACGGGTAGCGGGAGGGCCAAAAACATTCAGTACTTC. Its translation: CASSYTGSGRAKNIQYF.

The V and J genes are TRBV6-5 and TRBJ2-1, with D possibly being TRBD2 (6 bases). The CDR3 consists of 14 residues. V lost 6 bases, J lost 7 bases, and 16 bases lay in between. The germline V gene has CDR1 MNHEY and CDR2 SVGAGI. CDR3 amino acids: CASRRTGAANEQFF. In nucleotides, the CDR3 is TGTGCCAGCAGAAGGACGGGAGCAGCTAATGAGCAGTTCTTC.

This clone came up once. This chain links TRBV6-5 with TRBJ1-3, with TRBD1 matching 8 bases. The trim removed 5 bases at V and 2 bases at J, leaving 5 bases unmatched. CDR1 and CDR2 from the germline V gene are MNHEY and SVGAGI. The CDR3 runs to 15 residues. The CDR3 sequence is CASSIDRGAGNTIYF. The CDR3 coding sequence is TGTGCCAGCAGTATCGACAGGGGAGCTGGAAACACCATATATTTT.

The CDR3 nucleotides are TGTGCCAGCGCTTACGGCGGGAGAACCTACGAGCAGTACTTC. Protein sequence: CASAYGGRTYEQYF. The chain joins TRBV28 to TRBJ2-7; 7 positions match TRBD2. This CDR3 spans 14 amino acids. CDR1 is MDHEN, CDR2 SYDVKM, per germline. With V trimmed by 8 bases and J by 2 bases, 9 bases remained unmatched.

The chain is built from TRBV9 and TRBJ2-7; D is unresolved. V was pared by 2 bases and J by 5 bases, with 14 bases between. The length of the CDR3 is 14 residues. Germline CDR1 is SGDLS and CDR2 is YYNGEE. The DNA for the CDR3 is TGTGCCAGCAGCGTCGACGAGGCACTGAACGAGCAGTACTTC. Its translation is CASSVDEALNEQYF.

The chain carries TRBV7-8 and TRBJ1-2; tentative D call: TRBD1 (6 bases). Germline CDR1 is SGHVS and CDR2 is FQNEAQ. V lost 5 bases and J 1 base, leaving 17 bases between the germline ends. This CDR3 spans 16 amino acids. CDR3 bases: TGTGCCAGCAGCCCCGAGGGGGACATGAATAACTATGGCTACACCTTC. Translated: CASSPEGDMNNYGYTF.

The genes are TRBV4-1 and TRBJ1-5; D gene ambiguous. V was shortened by 1 base and J by 5 bases, with 12 bases between the two germline ends. CDR1 MGHRA and CDR2 YSYEKL come from the germline V gene. This CDR3 is built from 15 residues. The CDR3 spells CASSQANRRDQPQHF. DNA for the CDR3: TGCGCCAGCAGCCAAGCAAATCGGAGGGATCAGCCCCAGCATTTT.

The chain has TRBV3-1 (or the pseudogene TRBV3-2) and TRBJ1-1; D might be TRBD1 (6 bases). CDR3 length: 15 amino acids. CDR1 is LGHDT, CDR2 YNNKEL, per germline (reference sequence). V was cut by 0 bases and J by 0 bases, with 8 bases left in between. For the CDR3, the DNA is TGTGCCAGCAGCCAAGAGGGACAAATGAACACTGAAGCTTTCTTT. Residues: CASSQEGQMNTEAFF.

The chain has TRBV6-5 and TRBJ1-5; D not certain. From germline, CDR1 is MNHEY and CDR2 SVGAGI. This CDR3 has 15 amino acids. Trimming removed 4 bases from V and 0 bases from J, with 10 bases in between. The CDR3 here is CASSSEVYSNQPQHF. The CDR3 nucleotides are TGTGCCAGCAGTTCGGAGGTCTATAGCAATCAGCCCCAGCATTTT.

The V and J genes are TRBV4-2 and TRBJ1-1; D is perhaps TRBD1 (5 bases). Germline values: CDR1 LGHNA, CDR2 YNFKEQ. The CDR3 is made up of 16 amino acids. V shed 4 bases and J shed 0 bases, with 15 bases lying between them. DNA for the CDR3: TGTGCCAGCAGCCGGGTTTCGGCGGACATGAACACTGAAGCTTTCTTT. This sequence encodes CASSRVSADMNTEAFF.

The chain employs TRBV7-9 and TRBJ2-3; 7 bases fit TRBD2. CDR3 length: 14 residues. The junction had 5 bases not matched to a gene; V was cut back by 6 bases and J by 2 bases. Looked up from germline, CDR1 is SEHNR and CDR2 is FQNEAQ (reference sequence). The DNA for the CDR3 is TGTGCCAGCAGATTCAGCGGGAACACAGATACGCAGTATTTT. As protein: CASRFSGNTDTQYF.

This chain connects TRBV5-1 to TRBJ2-1; D unresolved. The CDR3 runs to 13 residues. V gave up 1 base and J gave up 6 bases, with 8 bases separating them. Germline V gives CDR1 SGHRS, CDR2 YFSETQ. This CDR3 is CASSLQVLNEQFF. Written as DNA, the CDR3 is TGCGCCAGCAGCTTGCAGGTACTCAATGAGCAGTTCTTC.

In this sample, this clone turned up once. The rearrangement links TRBV7-3 to TRBJ2-6; 9 bases are a match to TRBD1. CDR3 length equals 17 residues. CDR1 and CDR2 from the germline V gene are SGHTA and FQGTGA. Unmatched junction bases numbered 5, after V lost 5 bases and J lost 0 bases. This CDR3 reads CASSPGTGISGANVLTF. The CDR3 DNA follows: TGTGCCAGCAGCCCCGGGACAGGGATCTCTGGGGCCAACGTCCTGACTTTC.

This chain joins TRBV5-5 and TRBJ2-4, with 10 positions matching TRBD1. Trimming removed 4 bases from V and 9 bases from J; junction bases left unmatched: 7. CDR3 length: 14 residues. Germline CDR1 SGHKS, CDR2 YYEKEE (reference sequence). CDR3 sequence (DNA): TGTGCCAGCAGCGCCGGGACAGGGGATGCCATTCAGTACTTC. Residues: CASSAGTGDAIQYF.

The rearrangement joins TRBV11-3 to TRBJ2-5; no clear D gene. Trimming took 2 bases from V and 3 from J, leaving 7 bases between them. This CDR3 spans 13 amino acids. Germline CDR1 and CDR2: SGHNT and YENEEA. CDR3 sequence reads: CASSLYEEETQYF. The CDR3 DNA reads as TGTGCCAGCAGCTTATACGAGGAAGAGACCCAGTACTTC.

The V gene is TRBV7-2, the J gene TRBJ2-2; 8 bases agree with TRBD1. Germline values: CDR1 SGHTA, CDR2 FQGNSA. The CDR3 sequence is 18 residues long. Trimming took 5 bases from V and 5 from J; bases not matched to a gene: 16. The chain's CDR3 is CASSITDRGRGKTGELFF. CDR3 nucleotides: TGTGCCAGCAGCATAACAGACAGGGGCCGGGGAAAAACCGGGGAGCTGTTTTTT. The whole variable domain, filled in from reference TRBV7-2 and TRBJ2-2, reads GAGVSQSPSNKVTEKGKDVELRCDPISGHTALYWYRQSLGQGLEFLIYFQGNSAPDKSGLPSDRFSAERTGGSVSTLTIQRTQQEDSAVYLCASSITDRGRGKTGELFFGEGSRLTVL.

The chain employs TRBV5-4 and TRBJ2-7; D perhaps matches TRBD2 (7 bases). From germline, CDR1 is SGHNT and CDR2 YYREEE (reference sequence). The CDR3 is 15 residues long. The V gene lost 5 bases and the J gene lost 3 bases, with 18 bases spanning the gap. The CDR3 sequence: CASRRGGGRDYEQYF. CDR3 DNA sequence: TGTGCCAGCAGAAGGGGGGGCGGGAGAGACTACGAGCAGTACTTC.

The rearrangement joins TRBV28 to TRBJ2-5; weak D call: TRBD1 (5 bases). Germline-derived CDR1 and CDR2 are MDHEN and SYDVKM. Between the trimmed V and J ends, which lost 5 bases and 1 base, there was a span of 5 bases. The CDR3 is 12 amino acids. The CDR3 protein is CASSRGQETQYF. The CDR3 DNA follows: TGTGCCAGCAGTAGGGGCCAAGAGACCCAGTACTTC.

The chain has TRBV18 and TRBJ2-2; 13 bases map to TRBD2. The CDR3 extends over 19 amino acids. Per germline, CDR1 KGHSH and CDR2 LQKENI. Losses at the gene ends were 3 bases for V and 1 base for J; bases not matched to a gene: 8. The CDR3: CASSPPPWTSGGNTGELFF. The CDR3 DNA sequence: TGTGCCAGCTCACCCCCCCCTTGGACTAGCGGGGGGAACACCGGGGAGCTGTTTTTT.

The genes are TRBV10-3 and TRBJ2-1, with 7 bases matching TRBD2. CDR1 and CDR2 from the germline V gene are ENHRY and SYGVKD. This CDR3 is 15 amino acids long. The ends lost 2 bases at V and 7 bases at J; junction bases unmatched: 8. The CDR3, as DNA: TGTGCCATCAGTGAGCCACTAAGGCGGGGGAATGAGCAGTTCTTC. It translates to CAISEPLRRGNEQFF.

V is TRBV20-1 and J is TRBJ1-2; no reliable D call. Germline CDR1 reads DFQATT; CDR2 reads SNEGSKA (reference sequence). The CDR3 has 14 residues. V was cut by 3 bases and J by 4 bases, with 15 bases left in between. This chain's CDR3 is CSASSVKGGYGYTF. The DNA of the CDR3 is TGCAGTGCTAGTAGCGTAAAGGGAGGCTATGGCTACACCTTC.

This chain links TRBV7-6 with TRBJ1-6; 9 nucleotides align to TRBD1. J was trimmed by 7 bases and V by 0 bases; bases with no gene match: 1. The CDR3 consists of 15 residues. Germline V lookup: CDR1 SGHVS, CDR2 FNYEAQ. CDR3 DNA sequence: TGTGCCAGCAGCTTAGCGGGGACAGGGAATTCACCCCTCCACTTT. This gives the protein CASSLAGTGNSPLHF.

The chain is built from TRBV27 and TRBJ2-6; D may be TRBD1 (5 bases). The germline V gene encodes CDR1 MNHEY and CDR2 SMNVEV (reference sequence). The CDR3 is made up of 15 amino acids. The V end was cut by 2 bases, the J end by 2 bases, with 7 bases between. In nucleotides, the CDR3 is TGTGCCAGCAGTTTACAGGGCGCTGGGGCCAACGTCCTGACTTTC. Protein sequence: CASSLQGAGANVLTF.

The genes are TRBV5-1 and TRBJ1-2, with D perhaps matching TRBD1 (6 bases). The CDR3 runs 15 residues. V was shortened by 3 bases and J by 7 bases, with 19 bases between the two germline ends. Germline V gives CDR1 SGHRS, CDR2 YFSETQ. This CDR3 is CASSWGNRAQGGYTF. Written as DNA, the CDR3 is TGCGCCAGCAGCTGGGGAAACAGGGCTCAAGGTGGCTACACCTTC. Using reference TRBV5-1 and TRBJ1-2 for the parts outside the CDR3, the full variable domain is KAGVTQTPRYLIKTRGQQVTLSCSPISGHRSVSWYQQTPGQGLQFLFEYFSETQRNKGNFPGRFSGRQFSNSRSEMNVSTLELGDSALYLCASSWGNRAQGGYTFGSGTRLTVV.